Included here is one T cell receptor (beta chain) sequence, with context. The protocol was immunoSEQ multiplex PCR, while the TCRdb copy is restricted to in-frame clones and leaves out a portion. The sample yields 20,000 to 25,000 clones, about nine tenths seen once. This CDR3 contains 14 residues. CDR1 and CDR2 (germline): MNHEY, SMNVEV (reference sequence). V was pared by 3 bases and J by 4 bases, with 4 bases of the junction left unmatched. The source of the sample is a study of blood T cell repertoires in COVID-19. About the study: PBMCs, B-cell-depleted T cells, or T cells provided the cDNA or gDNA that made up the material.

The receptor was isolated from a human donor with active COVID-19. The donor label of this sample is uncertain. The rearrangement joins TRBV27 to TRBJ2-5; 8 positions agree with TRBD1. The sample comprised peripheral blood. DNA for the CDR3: TGTGCCAGCAGTTTCGGACAGGGTAGAGAGACCCAGTACTTC. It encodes CASSFGQGRETQYF.